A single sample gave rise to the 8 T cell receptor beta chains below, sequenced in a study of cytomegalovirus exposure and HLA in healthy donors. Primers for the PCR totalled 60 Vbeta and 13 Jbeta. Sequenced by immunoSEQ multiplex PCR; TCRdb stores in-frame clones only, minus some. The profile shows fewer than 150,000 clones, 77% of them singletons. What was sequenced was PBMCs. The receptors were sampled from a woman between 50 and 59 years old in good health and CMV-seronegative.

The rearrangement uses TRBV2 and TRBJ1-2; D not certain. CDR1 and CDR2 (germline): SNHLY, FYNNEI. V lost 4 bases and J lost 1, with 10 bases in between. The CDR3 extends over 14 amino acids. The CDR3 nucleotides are TGTGCCAGCAGTGTCTATATTCATAACTATGGCTACACCTTC. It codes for CASSVYIHNYGYTF.

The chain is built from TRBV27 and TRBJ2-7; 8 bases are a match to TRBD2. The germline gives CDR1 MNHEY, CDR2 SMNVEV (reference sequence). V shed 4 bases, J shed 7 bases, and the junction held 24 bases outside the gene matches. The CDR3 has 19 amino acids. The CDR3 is CASSSSLTIPGTRSREQYF. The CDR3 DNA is TGTGCCAGCAGTTCTAGCCTGACCATACCCGGGACTAGGAGTCGGGAGCAGTACTTC.

The CDR3 bases are TGTGCCAGCAGTGAAGAAATGGGGGCAGGTCAGCCCCAGCATTTT. Amino acids: CASSEEMGAGQPQHF. The chain links TRBV6-1 to TRBJ1-5, with a tentative D call TRBD1 (6 bases). There are 15 residues in the CDR3. The germline gives CDR1 MNHNS, CDR2 SASEGT. V lost 1 base and J 6 bases, leaving 13 bases between the germline ends.

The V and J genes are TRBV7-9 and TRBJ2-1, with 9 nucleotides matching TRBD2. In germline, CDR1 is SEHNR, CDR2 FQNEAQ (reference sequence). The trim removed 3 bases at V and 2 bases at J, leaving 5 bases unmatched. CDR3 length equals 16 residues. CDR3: CASSFAGGWTYNEQFF. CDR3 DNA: TGTGCCAGCAGCTTTGCGGGGGGGTGGACCTACAATGAGCAGTTCTTC. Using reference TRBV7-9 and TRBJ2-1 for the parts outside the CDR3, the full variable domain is DTGVSQNPRHKITKRGQNVTFRCDPISEHNRLYWYRQTLGQGPEFLTYFQNEAQLEKSRLLSDRFSAERPKGSFSTLEIQRTEQGDSAMYLCASSFAGGWTYNEQFFGPGTRLTVL.

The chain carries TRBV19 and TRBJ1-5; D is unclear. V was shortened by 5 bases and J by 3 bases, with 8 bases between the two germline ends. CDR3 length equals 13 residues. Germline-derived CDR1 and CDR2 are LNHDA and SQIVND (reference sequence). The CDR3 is CASSAAVNQPQHF. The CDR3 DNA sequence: TGTGCCAGTAGTGCTGCAGTCAATCAGCCCCAGCATTTT.

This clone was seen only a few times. The CDR3 DNA reads as TGTGCCAGCAGCTTAGGGACAGGGTTTCGTAATGAAAAACTGTTTTTT. It is translated as CASSLGTGFRNEKLFF. This chain connects TRBV7-2 to TRBJ1-4; TRBD1 matches at 8 bases. Germline V gene sequence: CDR1 SGHTA, CDR2 FQGNSA. V was clipped by 1 base and J by 4 bases; unmatched bases: 5. The CDR3 consists of 16 residues.

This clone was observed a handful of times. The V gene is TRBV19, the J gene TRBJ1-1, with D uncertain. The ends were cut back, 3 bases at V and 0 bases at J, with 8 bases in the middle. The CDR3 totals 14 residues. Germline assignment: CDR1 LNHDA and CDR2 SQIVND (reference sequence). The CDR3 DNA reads TGTGCCAGTAGTATGGGCAGGATGAACACTGAAGCTTTCTTT. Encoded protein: CASSMGRMNTEAFF.

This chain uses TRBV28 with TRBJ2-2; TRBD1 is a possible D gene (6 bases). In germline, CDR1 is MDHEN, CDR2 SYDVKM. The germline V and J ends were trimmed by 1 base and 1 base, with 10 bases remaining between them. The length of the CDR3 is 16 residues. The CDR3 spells CASSLYGQLNTGELFF. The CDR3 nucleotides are TGTGCCAGCAGTTTATACGGACAGTTGAACACCGGGGAGCTGTTTTTT.